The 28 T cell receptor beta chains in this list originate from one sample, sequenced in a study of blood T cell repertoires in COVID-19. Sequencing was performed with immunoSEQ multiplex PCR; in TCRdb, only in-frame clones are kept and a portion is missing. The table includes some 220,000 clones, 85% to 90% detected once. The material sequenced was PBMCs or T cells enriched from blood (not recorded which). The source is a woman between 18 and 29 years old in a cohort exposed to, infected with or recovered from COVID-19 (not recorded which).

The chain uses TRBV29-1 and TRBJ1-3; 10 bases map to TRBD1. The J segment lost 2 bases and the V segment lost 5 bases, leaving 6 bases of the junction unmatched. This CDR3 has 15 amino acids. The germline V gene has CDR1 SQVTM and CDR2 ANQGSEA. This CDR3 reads CSVRGGQGPGNTIYF. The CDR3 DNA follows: TGCAGCGTTCGAGGGGGACAGGGGCCTGGAAACACCATATATTTT.

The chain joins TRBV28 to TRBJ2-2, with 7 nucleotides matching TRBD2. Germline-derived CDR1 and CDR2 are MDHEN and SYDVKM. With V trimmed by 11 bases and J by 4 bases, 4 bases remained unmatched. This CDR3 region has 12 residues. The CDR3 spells CAGGEFTGELFF. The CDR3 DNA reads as TGTGCCGGGGGGGAGTTCACCGGGGAGCTGTTTTTT.

The DNA of the CDR3 is TGTGCCAGCAGCCCTTGGACAGGTGTCGATGAAAAACTGTTTTTT. Its protein product is CASSPWTGVDEKLFF. This rearrangement joins TRBV9 to TRBJ1-4; TRBD1 agrees at 7 bases. The V gene end was trimmed by 4 bases and the J gene end by 6 bases; junction bases not matched to a gene: 9. This CDR3 is built from 15 residues. The germline CDR1 and CDR2 sequences are SGDLS and YYNGEE.

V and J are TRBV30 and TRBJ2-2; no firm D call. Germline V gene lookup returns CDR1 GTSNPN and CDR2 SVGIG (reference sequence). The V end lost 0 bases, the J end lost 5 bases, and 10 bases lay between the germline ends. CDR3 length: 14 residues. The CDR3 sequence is CAWSVTGLTGELFF. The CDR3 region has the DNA TGTGCCTGGAGTGTAACGGGTCTAACCGGGGAGCTGTTTTTT. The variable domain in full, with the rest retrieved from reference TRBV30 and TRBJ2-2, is SQTIHQWPATLVQPVGSPLSLECTVEGTSNPNLYWYRQAAGRGLQLLFYSVGIGQISSEVPQNLSASRPQDRQFILSSKKLLLSDSGFYLCAWSVTGLTGELFFGEGSRLTVL.

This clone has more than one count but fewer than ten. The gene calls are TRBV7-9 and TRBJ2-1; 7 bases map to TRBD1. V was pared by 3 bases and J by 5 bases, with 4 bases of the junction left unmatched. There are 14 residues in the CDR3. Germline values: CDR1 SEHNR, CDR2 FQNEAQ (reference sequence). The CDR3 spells CASSLGDSNNEQFF. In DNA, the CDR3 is TGTGCCAGCAGCTTGGGGGACAGTAACAATGAGCAGTTCTTC.

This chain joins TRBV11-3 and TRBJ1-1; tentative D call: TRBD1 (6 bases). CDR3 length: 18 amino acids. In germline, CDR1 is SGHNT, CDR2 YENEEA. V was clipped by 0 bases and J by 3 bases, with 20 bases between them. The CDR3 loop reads CASSLDWSQGSGDTEAFF. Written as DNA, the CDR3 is TGTGCCAGCAGCTTAGATTGGTCACAGGGTAGCGGGGACACTGAAGCTTTCTTT.

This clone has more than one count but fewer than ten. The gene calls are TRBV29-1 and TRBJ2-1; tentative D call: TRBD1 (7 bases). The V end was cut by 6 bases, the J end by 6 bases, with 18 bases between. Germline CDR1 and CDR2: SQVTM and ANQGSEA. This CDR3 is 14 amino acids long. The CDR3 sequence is CSVPDRVGGNEQFF. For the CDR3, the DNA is TGCAGCGTCCCCGACAGGGTGGGGGGCAATGAGCAGTTCTTC.

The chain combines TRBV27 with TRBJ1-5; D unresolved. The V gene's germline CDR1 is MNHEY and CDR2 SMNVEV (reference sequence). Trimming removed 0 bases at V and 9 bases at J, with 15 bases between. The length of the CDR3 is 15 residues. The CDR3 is CASSLSAGLQAPQHF. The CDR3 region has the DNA TGTGCCAGCAGTTTATCTGCAGGTCTCCAGGCGCCCCAGCATTTT.

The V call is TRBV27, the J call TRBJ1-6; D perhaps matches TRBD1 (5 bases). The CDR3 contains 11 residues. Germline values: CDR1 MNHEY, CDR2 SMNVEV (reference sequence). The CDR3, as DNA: TGTGCGGGGGGGTGTGGATCACCCCTCCACTTT. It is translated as CAGGCGSPLHF.

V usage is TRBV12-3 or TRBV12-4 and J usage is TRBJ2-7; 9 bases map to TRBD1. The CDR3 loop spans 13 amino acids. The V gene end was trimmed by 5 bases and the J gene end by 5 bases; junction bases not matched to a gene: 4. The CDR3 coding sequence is TGTGCCAGCAGTAGGACAGGGGTAGACGAGCAGTACTTC. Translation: CASSRTGVDEQYF.

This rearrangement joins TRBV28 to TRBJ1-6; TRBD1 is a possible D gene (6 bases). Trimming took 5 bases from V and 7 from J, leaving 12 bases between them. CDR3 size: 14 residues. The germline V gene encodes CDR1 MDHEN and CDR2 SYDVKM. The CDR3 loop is CASSRGGPNSPLHF. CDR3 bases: TGTGCCAGCAGTAGGGGGGGTCCCAATTCACCCCTCCACTTT.

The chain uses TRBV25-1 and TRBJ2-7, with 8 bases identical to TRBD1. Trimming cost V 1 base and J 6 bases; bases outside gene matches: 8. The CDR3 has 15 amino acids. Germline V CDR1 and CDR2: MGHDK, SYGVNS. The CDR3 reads CASSEWEDRVAEQYF. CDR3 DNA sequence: TGTGCCAGCAGTGAATGGGAGGACAGGGTCGCCGAGCAGTACTTC.

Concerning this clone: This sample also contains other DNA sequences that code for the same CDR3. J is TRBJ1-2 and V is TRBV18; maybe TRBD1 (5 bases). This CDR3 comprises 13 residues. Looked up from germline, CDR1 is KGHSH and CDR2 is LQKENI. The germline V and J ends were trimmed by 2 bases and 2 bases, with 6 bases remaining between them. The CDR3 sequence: CASSPDRNYGYTF. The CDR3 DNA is TGTGCCAGCTCACCAGACAGAAACTATGGCTACACCTTC.

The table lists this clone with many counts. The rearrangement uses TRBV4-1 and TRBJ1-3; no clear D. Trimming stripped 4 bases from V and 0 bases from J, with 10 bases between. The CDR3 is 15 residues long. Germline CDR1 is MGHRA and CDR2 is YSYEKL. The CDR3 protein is CASSRLQSSGNTIYF. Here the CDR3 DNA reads TGCGCCAGCAGCCGACTACAGAGCTCTGGAAACACCATATATTTT.

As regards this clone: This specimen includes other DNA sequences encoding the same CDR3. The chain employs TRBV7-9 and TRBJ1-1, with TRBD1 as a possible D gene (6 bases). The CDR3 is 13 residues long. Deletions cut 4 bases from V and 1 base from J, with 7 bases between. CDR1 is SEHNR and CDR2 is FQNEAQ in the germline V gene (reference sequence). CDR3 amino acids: CASSSQGNTEAFF. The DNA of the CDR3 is TGTGCCAGCAGCTCACAGGGGAACACTGAAGCTTTCTTT.

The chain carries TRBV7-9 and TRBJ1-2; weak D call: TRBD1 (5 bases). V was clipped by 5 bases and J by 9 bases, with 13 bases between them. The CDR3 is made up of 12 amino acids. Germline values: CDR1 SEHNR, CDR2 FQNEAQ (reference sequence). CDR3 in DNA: TGTGCCAGCAGCCCCGACGGGGGGAGCTACACCTTC. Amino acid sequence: CASSPDGGSYTF.

The DNA for the CDR3 is TGTGCCAGCAGCCCTAGCGGGAAACTCAATGAGCAGTTCTTC. Protein sequence: CASSPSGKLNEQFF. The chain is built from TRBV11-2 and TRBJ2-1; 9 bases are shared with TRBD2. Germline V lookup: CDR1 SGHAT, CDR2 FQNNGV. The V and J ends lost 5 bases and 6 bases, in that order; junction bases with no gene match: 5. This CDR3 contains 14 residues.

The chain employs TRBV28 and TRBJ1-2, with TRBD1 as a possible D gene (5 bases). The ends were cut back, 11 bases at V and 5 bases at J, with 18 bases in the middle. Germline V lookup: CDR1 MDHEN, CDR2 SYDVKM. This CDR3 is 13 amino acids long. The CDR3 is CAAVGGTEYGYTF. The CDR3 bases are TGTGCCGCAGTCGGGGGGACGGAATATGGCTACACCTTC.

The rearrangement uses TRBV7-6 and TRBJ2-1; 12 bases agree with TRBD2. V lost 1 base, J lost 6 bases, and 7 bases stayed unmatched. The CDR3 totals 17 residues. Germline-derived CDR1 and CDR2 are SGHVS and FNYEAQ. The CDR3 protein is CASSLDSGLAGINEQFF. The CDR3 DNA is TGTGCCAGCAGCTTAGATTCTGGACTAGCGGGAATCAATGAGCAGTTCTTC.

This CDR3 reads CASSSTFAGTGAGNTIYF. The CDR3 DNA is TGCGCCAGCAGCTCAACTTTTGCCGGGACAGGGGCTGGAAACACCATATATTTT. This chain joins TRBV5-1 and TRBJ1-3; 10 nucleotides match TRBD1. The CDR3 is made up of 18 amino acids. Germline CDR1 reads SGHRS; CDR2 reads YFSETQ. Losses at the gene ends were 3 bases for V and 2 bases for J; bases not matched to a gene: 11.

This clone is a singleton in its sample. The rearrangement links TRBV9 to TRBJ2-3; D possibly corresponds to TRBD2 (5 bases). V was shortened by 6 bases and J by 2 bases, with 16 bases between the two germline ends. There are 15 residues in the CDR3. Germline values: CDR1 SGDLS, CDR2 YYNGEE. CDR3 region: CASTRQDYFTDTQYF. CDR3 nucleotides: TGTGCCAGCACCCGTCAAGACTACTTCACAGATACGCAGTATTTT.

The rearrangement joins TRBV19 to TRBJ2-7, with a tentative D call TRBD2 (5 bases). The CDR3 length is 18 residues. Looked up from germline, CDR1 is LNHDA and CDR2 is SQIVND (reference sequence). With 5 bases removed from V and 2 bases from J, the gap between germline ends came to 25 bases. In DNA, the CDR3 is TGTGCCAGTAGTCCAACCATCTCTTGGGGAGCCTCCCCCTACGAGCAGTACTTC. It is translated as CASSPTISWGASPYEQYF.

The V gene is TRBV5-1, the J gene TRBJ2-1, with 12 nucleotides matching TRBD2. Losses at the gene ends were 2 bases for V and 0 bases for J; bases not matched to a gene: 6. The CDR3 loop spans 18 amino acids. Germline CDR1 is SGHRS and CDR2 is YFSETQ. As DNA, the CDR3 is TGCGCCAGCAGCTTACTAGCGGGGGGCCCAAGCTCCTACAATGAGCAGTTCTTC. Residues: CASSLLAGGPSSYNEQFF.

The CDR3 coding sequence is TGCGCCAGCAGCTTGGTTTCAACCCAGAACCAAGAGACCCAGTACTTC. It encodes CASSLVSTQNQETQYF. The chain links TRBV5-1 to TRBJ2-5; D is undetermined. Trimming cost V 0 bases and J 0 bases, with 12 bases left between them. This CDR3 spans 16 amino acids. CDR1 SGHRS and CDR2 YFSETQ come from the germline V gene.

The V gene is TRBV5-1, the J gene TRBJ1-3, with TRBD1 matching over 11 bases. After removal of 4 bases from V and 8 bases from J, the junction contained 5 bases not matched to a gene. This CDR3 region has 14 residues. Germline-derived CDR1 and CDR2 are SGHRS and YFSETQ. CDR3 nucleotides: TGCGCCAGCAGCGAGGGACAGGGGGGAGACACCATATATTTT. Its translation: CASSEGQGGDTIYF.

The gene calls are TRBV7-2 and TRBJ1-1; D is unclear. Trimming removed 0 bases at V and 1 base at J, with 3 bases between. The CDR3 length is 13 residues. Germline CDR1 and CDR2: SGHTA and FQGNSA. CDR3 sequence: CASSLAKNTEAFF. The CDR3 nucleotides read TGTGCCAGCAGCTTAGCCAAGAACACTGAAGCTTTCTTT.

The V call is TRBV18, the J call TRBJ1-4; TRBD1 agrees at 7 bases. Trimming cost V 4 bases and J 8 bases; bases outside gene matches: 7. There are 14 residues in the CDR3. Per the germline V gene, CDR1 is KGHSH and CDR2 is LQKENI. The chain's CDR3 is CASSQDRASEKLFF. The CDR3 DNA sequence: TGTGCCAGCTCACAAGACAGGGCAAGCGAAAAACTGTTTTTT.

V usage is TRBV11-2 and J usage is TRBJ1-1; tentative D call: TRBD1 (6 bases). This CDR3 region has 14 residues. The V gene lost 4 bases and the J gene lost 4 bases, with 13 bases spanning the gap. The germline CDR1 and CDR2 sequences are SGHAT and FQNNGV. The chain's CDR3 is CASSSTVRGTEAFF. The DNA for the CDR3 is TGTGCCAGCAGCTCTACCGTCAGGGGCACTGAAGCTTTCTTT. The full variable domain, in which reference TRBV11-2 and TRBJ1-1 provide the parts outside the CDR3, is EAGVAQSPRYKIIEKRQSVAFWCNPISGHATLYWYQQILGQGPKLLIQFQNNGVVDDSQLPKDRFSAERLKGVDSTLKIQPAKLEDSAVYLCASSSTVRGTEAFFGQGTRLTVV.